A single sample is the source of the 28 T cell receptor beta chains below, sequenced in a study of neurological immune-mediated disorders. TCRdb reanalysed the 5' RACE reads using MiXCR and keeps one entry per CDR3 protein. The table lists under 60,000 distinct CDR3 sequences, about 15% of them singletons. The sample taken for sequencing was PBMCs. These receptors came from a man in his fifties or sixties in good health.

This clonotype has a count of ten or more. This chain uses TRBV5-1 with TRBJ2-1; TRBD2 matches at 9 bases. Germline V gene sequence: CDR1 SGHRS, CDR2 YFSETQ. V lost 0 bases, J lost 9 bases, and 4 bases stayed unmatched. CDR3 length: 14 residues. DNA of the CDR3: TGCGCCAGCAGCTTGGGGGGACTAGCTTTTGAGCAGTTCTTC. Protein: CASSLGGLAFEQFF.

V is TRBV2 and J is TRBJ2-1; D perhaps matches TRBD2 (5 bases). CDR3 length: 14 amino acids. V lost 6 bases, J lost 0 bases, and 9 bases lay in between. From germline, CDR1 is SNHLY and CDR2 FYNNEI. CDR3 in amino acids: CASSAGASYNEQFF. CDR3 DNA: TGTGCCAGCAGCGCGGGTGCCTCCTACAATGAGCAGTTCTTC.

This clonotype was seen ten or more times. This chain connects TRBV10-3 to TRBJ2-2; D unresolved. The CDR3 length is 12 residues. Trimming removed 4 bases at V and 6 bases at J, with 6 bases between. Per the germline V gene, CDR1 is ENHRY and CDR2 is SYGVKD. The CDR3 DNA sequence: TGTGCCATCAGTGCGCCGGCCGGGGAGCTGTTTTTT. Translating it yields CAISAPAGELFF.

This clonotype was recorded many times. The CDR3 here is CAISLAGTDTQYF. CDR3 coding DNA: TGTGCCATCAGCCTAGCGGGTACAGATACGCAGTATTTT. The chain couples TRBV10-3 to TRBJ2-3, with 8 bases fitting TRBD2. The length of the CDR3 is 13 residues. The germline CDR1 and CDR2 sequences are ENHRY and SYGVKD. J was trimmed by 3 bases and V by 6 bases; bases with no gene match: 2.

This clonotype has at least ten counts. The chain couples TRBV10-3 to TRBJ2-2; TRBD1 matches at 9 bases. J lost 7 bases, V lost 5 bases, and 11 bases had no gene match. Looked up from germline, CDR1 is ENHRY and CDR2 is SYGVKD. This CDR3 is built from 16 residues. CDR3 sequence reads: CAISTGTGNGNGELFF. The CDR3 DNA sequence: TGTGCCATCAGTACCGGGACAGGGAACGGGAACGGGGAGCTGTTTTTT.

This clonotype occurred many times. CDR3 protein: CASSSKGTHYEQYF. CDR3 nucleotide sequence: TGTGCCAGCAGCTCAAAAGGAACCCACTACGAGCAGTACTTC. The chain carries TRBV5-6 and TRBJ2-7, with no clear D. This CDR3 has 14 amino acids. Deletions cut 3 bases from V and 3 bases from J, with 13 bases between. Germline V lookup: CDR1 SGHDT, CDR2 YYEEEE.

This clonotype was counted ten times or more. The CDR3 protein is CASSSARDSHNEQFF. CDR3 nucleotides: TGTGCCAGCAGCTCCGCCCGGGACTCACACAATGAGCAGTTCTTC. The chain links TRBV7-2 to TRBJ2-1; possibly TRBD2 for D (6 bases). The V end lost 4 bases, the J end lost 5 bases, and 15 bases lay between the germline ends. The CDR3 is made up of 15 amino acids. Germline values: CDR1 SGHTA, CDR2 FQGNSA. The full variable domain, its missing parts supplied by reference TRBV7-2 and TRBJ2-1, is GAGVSQSPSNKVTEKGKDVELRCDPISGHTALYWYRQSLGQGLEFLIYFQGNSAPDKSGLPSDRFSAERTGGSVSTLTIQRTQQEDSAVYLCASSSARDSHNEQFFGPGTRLTVL.

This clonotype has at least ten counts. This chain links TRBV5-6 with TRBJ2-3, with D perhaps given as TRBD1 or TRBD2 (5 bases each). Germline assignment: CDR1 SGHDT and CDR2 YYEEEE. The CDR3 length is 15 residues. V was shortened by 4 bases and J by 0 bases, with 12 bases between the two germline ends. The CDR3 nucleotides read TGTGCCAGCAGCATGATGGGGGTGAGCACAGATACGCAGTATTTT. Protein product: CASSMMGVSTDTQYF.

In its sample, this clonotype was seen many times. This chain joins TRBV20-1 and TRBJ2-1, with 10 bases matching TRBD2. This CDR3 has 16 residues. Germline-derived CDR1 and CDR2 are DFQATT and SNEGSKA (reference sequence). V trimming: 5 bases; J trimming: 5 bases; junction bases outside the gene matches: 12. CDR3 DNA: TGCAGTGCTGCCCTTTTAGCGGGAGGTTCAGACAATGAGCAGTTCTTC. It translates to CSAALLAGGSDNEQFF.

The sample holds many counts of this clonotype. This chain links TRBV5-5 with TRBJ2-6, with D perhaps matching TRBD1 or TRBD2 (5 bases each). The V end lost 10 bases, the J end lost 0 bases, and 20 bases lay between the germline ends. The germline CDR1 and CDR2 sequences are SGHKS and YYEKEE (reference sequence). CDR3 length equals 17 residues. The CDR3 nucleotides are TGTGCCTCGGAGGCAGGGTTCGGCAACTCTGGGGCCAACGTCCTGACTTTC. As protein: CASEAGFGNSGANVLTF.

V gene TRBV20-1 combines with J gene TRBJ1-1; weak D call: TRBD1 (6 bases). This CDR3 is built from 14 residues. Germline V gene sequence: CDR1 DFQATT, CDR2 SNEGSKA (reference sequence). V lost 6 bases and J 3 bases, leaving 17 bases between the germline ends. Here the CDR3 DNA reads TGCAGTGCCGAGGGGGTTGCGGGCCACACTGAAGCTTTCTTT. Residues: CSAEGVAGHTEAFF.

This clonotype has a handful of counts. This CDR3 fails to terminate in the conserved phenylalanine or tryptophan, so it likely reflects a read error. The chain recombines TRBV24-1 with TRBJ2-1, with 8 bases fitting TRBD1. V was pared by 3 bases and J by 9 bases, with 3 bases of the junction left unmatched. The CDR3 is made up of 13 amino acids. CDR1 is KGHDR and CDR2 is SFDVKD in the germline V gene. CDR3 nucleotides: TGTGCCACCAGTGATGTGGACAGGGCTGAGCAGTTCTTA. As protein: CATSDVDRAEQFL.

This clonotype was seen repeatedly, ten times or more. The CDR3 coding sequence is TGTGCGGGGTCCCGGCGGGGCGGGAACTATGGCTACACCTTC. Its translation: CAGSRRGGNYGYTF. The chain combines TRBV7-9 with TRBJ1-2, with a possible D match to TRBD1 (5 bases). Germline V lookup: CDR1 SEHNR, CDR2 FQNEAQ (reference sequence). The CDR3 is 14 amino acids.

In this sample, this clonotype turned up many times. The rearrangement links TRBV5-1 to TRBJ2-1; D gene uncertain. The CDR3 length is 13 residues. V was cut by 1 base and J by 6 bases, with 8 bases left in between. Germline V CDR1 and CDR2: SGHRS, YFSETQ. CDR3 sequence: CASSLYEPNEQFF. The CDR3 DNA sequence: TGCGCCAGCAGCTTGTACGAGCCCAATGAGCAGTTCTTC.

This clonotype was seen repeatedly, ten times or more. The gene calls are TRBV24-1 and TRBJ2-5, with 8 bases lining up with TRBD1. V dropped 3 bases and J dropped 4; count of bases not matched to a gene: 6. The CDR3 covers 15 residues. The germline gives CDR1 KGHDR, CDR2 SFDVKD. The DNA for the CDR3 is TGTGCCACCAGTGATATGACAGGGGCAGGAGAGACCCAGTACTTC. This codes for CATSDMTGAGETQYF.

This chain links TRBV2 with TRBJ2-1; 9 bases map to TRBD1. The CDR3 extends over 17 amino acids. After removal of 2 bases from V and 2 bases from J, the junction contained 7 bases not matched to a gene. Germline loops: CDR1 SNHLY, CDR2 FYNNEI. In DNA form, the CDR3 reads TGTGCCAGCAGTGAAAACGGAGGGACAGGGACCTACAATGAGCAGTTCTTC. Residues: CASSENGGTGTYNEQFF. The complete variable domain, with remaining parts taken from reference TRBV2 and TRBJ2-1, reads EPEVTQTPSHQVTQMGQEVILRCVPISNHLYFYWYRQILGQKVEFLVSFYNNEISEKSEIFDDQFSVERPDGSNFTLKIRSTKLEDSAMYFCASSENGGTGTYNEQFFGPGTRLTVL.

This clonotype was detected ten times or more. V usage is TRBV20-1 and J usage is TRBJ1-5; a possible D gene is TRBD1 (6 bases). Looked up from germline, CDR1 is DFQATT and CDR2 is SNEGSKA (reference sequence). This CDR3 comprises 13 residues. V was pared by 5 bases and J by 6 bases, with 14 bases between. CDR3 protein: CSAGKGVGQPQHF. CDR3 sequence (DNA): TGCAGTGCTGGCAAGGGGGTGGGTCAGCCCCAGCATTTT.

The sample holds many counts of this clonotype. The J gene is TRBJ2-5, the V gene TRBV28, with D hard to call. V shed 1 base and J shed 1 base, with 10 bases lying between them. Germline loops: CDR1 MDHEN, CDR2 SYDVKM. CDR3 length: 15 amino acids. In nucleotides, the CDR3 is TGTGCCAGCAGTTTATCGTTAGCCAGCCAAGAGACCCAGTACTTC. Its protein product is CASSLSLASQETQYF. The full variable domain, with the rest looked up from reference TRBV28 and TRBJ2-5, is DVKVTQSSRYLVKRTGEKVFLECVQDMDHENMFWYRQDPGLGLRLIYFSYDVKMKEKGDIPEGYSVSREKKERFSLILESASTNQTSMYLCASSLSLASQETQYFGPGTRLLVL.

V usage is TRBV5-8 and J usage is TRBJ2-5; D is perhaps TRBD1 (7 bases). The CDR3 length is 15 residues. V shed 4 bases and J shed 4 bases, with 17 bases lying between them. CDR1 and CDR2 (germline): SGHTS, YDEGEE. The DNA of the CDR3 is TGTGCCAGCAGCATCCAGGGGGGACCAGCAGAGACCCAGTACTTC. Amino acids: CASSIQGGPAETQYF.

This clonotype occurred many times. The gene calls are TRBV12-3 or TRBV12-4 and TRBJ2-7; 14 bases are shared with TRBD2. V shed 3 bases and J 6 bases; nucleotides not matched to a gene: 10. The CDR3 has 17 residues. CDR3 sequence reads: CASSFLPPGLAGVEQYF. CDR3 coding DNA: TGTGCCAGCAGTTTCTTACCTCCGGGACTAGCGGGAGTCGAGCAGTACTTC.

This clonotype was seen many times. Here the CDR3 reads CAISESGLAGGYNEQFF. As DNA, the CDR3 is TGTGCCATCAGTGAGTCGGGACTAGCGGGAGGTTACAATGAGCAGTTCTTC. This sequence joins TRBV10-3 and TRBJ2-1; TRBD2 agrees at 15 bases. The CDR3 sequence is 17 residues long. The ends lost 0 bases at V and 4 bases at J; junction bases unmatched: 1. The germline V gene has CDR1 ENHRY and CDR2 SYGVKD.

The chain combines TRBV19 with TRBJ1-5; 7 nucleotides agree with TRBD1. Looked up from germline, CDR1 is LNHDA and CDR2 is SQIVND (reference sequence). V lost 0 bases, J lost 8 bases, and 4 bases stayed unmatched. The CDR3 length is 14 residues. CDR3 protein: CASSIDPTGKPQHF. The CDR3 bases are TGTGCCAGTAGTATAGATCCGACAGGGAAGCCCCAGCATTTT.

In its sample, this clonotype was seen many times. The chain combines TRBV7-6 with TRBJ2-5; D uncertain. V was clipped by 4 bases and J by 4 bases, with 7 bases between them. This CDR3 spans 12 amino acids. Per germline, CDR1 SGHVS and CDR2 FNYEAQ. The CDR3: CASSSHRETQYF. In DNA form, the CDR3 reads TGTGCCAGCAGCTCGCATCGAGAGACCCAGTACTTC.

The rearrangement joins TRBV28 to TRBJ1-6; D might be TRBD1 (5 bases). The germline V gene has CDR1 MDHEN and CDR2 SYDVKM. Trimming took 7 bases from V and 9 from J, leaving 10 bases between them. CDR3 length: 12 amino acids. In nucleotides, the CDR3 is TGTGCCAGCACAGGGAGCGCTTCACCCCTCCACTTT. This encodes CASTGSASPLHF.

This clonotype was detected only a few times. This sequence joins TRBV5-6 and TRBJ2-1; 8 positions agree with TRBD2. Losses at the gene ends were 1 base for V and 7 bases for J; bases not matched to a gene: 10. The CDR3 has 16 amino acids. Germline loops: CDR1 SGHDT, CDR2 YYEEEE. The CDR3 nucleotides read TGTGCCAGCAGCTTGTGGGCTAGCGGGCGCAGTAATGAGCAGTTCTTC. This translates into CASSLWASGRSNEQFF. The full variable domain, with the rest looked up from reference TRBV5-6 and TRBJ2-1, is DAGVTQSPTHLIKTRGQQVTLRCSPKSGHDTVSWYQQALGQGPQFIFQYYEEEERQRGNFPDRFSGHQFPNYSSELNVNALLLGDSALYLCASSLWASGRSNEQFFGPGTRLTVL.

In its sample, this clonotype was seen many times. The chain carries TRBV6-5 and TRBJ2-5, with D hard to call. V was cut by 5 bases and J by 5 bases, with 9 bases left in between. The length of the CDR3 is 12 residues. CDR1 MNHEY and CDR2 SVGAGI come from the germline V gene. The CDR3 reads CASSPAHETQYF. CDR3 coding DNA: TGTGCCAGCAGTCCCGCACACGAGACCCAGTACTTC.

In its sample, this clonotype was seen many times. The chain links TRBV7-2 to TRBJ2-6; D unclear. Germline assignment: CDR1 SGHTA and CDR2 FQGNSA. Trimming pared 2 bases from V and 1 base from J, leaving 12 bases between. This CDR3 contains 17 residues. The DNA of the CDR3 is TGTGCCAGCAGCTTAACGGGTAGTCTGTCTGGGGCCAACGTCCTGACTTTC. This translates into CASSLTGSLSGANVLTF.

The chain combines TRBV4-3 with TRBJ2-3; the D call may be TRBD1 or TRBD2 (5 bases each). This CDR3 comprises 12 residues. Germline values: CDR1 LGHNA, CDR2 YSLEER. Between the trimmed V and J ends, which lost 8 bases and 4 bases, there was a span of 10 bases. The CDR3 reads CASGRGADTQYF. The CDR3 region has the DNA TGCGCCAGCGGTCGAGGGGCAGATACGCAGTATTTT.